The 2 T cell receptor beta chains reported below all come from one sample, sequenced in a study of blood T cell repertoires in COVID-19. The protocol was immunoSEQ multiplex PCR, while the TCRdb copy is restricted to in-frame clones and leaves out a portion. The table shows roughly 200,000 clones, with 88% occurring only once. Sequencing was performed on peripheral blood. The receptors originated from a man aged 18 to 30 with active or convalescent COVID-19.

The chain carries TRBV7-2 and TRBJ1-4, with D perhaps matching TRBD1 (5 bases). Germline CDR1 and CDR2: SGHTA and FQGNSA. Deletions cut 1 base from V and 10 bases from J, with 10 bases between. The CDR3 is 13 amino acids. Here the CDR3 DNA reads TGTGCCAGCAGCTTAGGGCGGGGGGGAAAACTGTTTTTT. Residues: CASSLGRGGKLFF. The full variable domain, its missing parts supplied by reference TRBV7-2 and TRBJ1-4, is GAGVSQSPSNKVTEKGKDVELRCDPISGHTALYWYRQSLGQGLEFLIYFQGNSAPDKSGLPSDRFSAERTGGSVSTLTIQRTQQEDSAVYLCASSLGRGGKLFFGSGTQLSVL.

V gene TRBV27 combines with J gene TRBJ2-5, with a weak D call TRBD2 (6 bases). Germline lookup yields CDR1 MNHEY and CDR2 SMNVEV (reference sequence). The CDR3 has 13 amino acids. Between the trimmed V and J ends, which lost 3 bases and 12 bases, there was a span of 17 bases. The CDR3 loop reads CASSFGASGGKYF. The DNA for the CDR3 is TGTGCCAGCAGTTTTGGGGCCTCTGGCGGGAAGTACTTC.